The 30 T cell receptor beta chains presented below share a single source sample, sequenced in a study of lung T cells in sarcoidosis with Löfgren's syndrome. TCRdb processed the reads anew with MiXCR; each CDR3 protein has one entry. The sample records 1,100 or so distinct CDR3 sequences, less than 30% being singletons. The sequencing sample was made of CD4+ T cells from bronchoalveolar lavage. These receptors originate from a human donor with sarcoidosis (Löfgren's syndrome or another form), or a control subject (not recorded which).

Comment on this clonotype: Relative to the germline gene, one junction end is altered; a read error may explain this. This CDR3 is CGAPGPSGATNEQFF. CDR3 sequence (DNA): TGCGGTGCTCCTGGGCCTAGCGGGGCGACTAACGAGCAGTTCTTC. This sequence joins TRBV20-1 and TRBJ2-1; TRBD2 agrees at 9 bases. From germline, CDR1 is DFQATT and CDR2 SNEGSKA (reference sequence). This CDR3 has 15 residues.

Relative to its sample, this clonotype is medium-sized. The J gene is TRBJ2-3, the V gene TRBV11-2, with D tentatively TRBD2 (5 bases). The CDR3 is made up of 13 amino acids. CDR1 and CDR2 from the germline V gene are SGHAT and FQNNGV. V was shortened by 4 bases and J by 6 bases, with 11 bases between the two germline ends. DNA of the CDR3: TGTGCCAGCAGCTATGGGAGATTCGATACGCAGTATTTT. The encoded protein is CASSYGRFDTQYF.

This clonotype was counted once. DNA of the CDR3: TGTGCCAGCAGTTCCGGGACAGGAGTTTACAATGAGCAGTTCTTC. It encodes CASSSGTGVYNEQFF. The chain is built from TRBV28 and TRBJ2-1; TRBD1 matches 8 bases. Germline CDR1 is MDHEN and CDR2 is SYDVKM. Trimming took 4 bases from V and 4 from J; bases not matched to a gene: 6. The CDR3 is 15 residues long.

This clonotype is judged medium-sized. The V gene is TRBV29-1, the J gene TRBJ1-1, with D unclear. Per germline, CDR1 SQVTM and CDR2 ANQGSEA. The CDR3 spans 13 residues. Trimming stripped 7 bases from V and 6 bases from J, with 18 bases between. CDR3 nucleotide sequence: TGCAGCGCCCACCCAAGGGTATTTTCTGAAGCTTTCTTT. Its translation: CSAHPRVFSEAFF.

Note on this clonotype: This CDR3 fails to terminate in the conserved phenylalanine or tryptophan, so it likely reflects a read error. The chain joins TRBV13 to TRBJ1-1, with 7 bases fitting TRBD1. V was clipped by 4 bases and J by 0 bases; unmatched bases: 14. The CDR3 totals 18 residues. Germline V CDR1 and CDR2: PRHDT, FYEKMQ (reference sequence). The CDR3: CASSSTTNRQGMNTEAFL. The CDR3 nucleotides are TGTGCCAGCAGCTCGACGACTAACCGACAGGGTATGAACACTGAAGCTTTCCTT.

The CDR3, as DNA: TGTGCCAGCAGCACCCGCAGGGGGCCGGGCCAAGAGACCCAGTACTTC. Protein: CASSTRRGPGQETQYF. J is TRBJ2-5 and V is TRBV12-3 or TRBV12-4; 8 bases line up with TRBD1. V shed 6 bases and J 1 base; nucleotides not matched to a gene: 10. The CDR3 length is 16 residues.

As regards this clonotype: Being one base from a much bigger clone, this may be a read error. The chain has TRBV19 and TRBJ2-7; TRBD2 is a possible D gene (6 bases). The CDR3 contains 14 residues. CDR1 is LNHDA, CDR2 SQIVND, per germline (reference sequence). In nucleotides, the CDR3 is TGTGCCAGTAGTATCCAGCGGGCCCCCTACGAGCAGCACTTC. It is translated as CASSIQRAPYEQHF. The full variable domain, with the rest looked up from reference TRBV19 and TRBJ2-7, is DGGITQSPKYLFRKEGQNVTLSCEQNLNHDAMYWYRQDPGQGLRLIYYSQIVNDFQKGDIAEGYSVSREKKESFPLTVTSAQKNPTAFYLCASSIQRAPYEQHFGPGTRLTVT.

At least ten counts were recorded for this clonotype. The chain employs TRBV5-6 and TRBJ2-1; D perhaps matches TRBD2 (7 bases). This CDR3 is 16 amino acids long. The germline V gene has CDR1 SGHDT and CDR2 YYEEEE. Trimming took 0 bases from V and 3 from J, leaving 13 bases between them. This CDR3 reads CASSLDRGAFYNEQFF. The CDR3 coding sequence is TGTGCCAGCAGCTTGGATCGGGGGGCGTTCTACAATGAGCAGTTCTTC.

A note on this clonotype: This clone may be a read error of a much larger clone one base away. CDR3 residues: CASSPGLGASGLGSPLHF. DNA for the CDR3: TGTGCCAGCAGCCCGGGACTGGGGGCCTCGGGATTAGGCTCACCCCTCCACTTT. V usage is TRBV5-4 and J usage is TRBJ1-6, with D perhaps matching TRBD1 (6 bases). Trimming took off 4 bases at V and 10 bases at J, with 27 bases between the two ends. This CDR3 spans 18 amino acids. Germline V gives CDR1 SGHNT, CDR2 YYREEE (reference sequence).

Relative to its sample, this clonotype is medium-sized. V usage is TRBV6-1 and J usage is TRBJ1-1; perhaps TRBD1 as D (5 bases). CDR1 is MNHNS, CDR2 SASEGT, per germline. The V end was cut by 6 bases, the J end by 4 bases, with 30 bases between. The CDR3 is made up of 19 amino acids. The CDR3 DNA is TGTGCCAGCAGCCGAATTCGAGTCACAGACCGGGGCGCTCCCACTGAAGCTTTCTTT. Protein product: CASSRIRVTDRGAPTEAFF.

This clonotype appeared many times. V usage is TRBV7-2 and J usage is TRBJ1-5; perhaps TRBD1 as D (6 bases). Trimming took off 5 bases at V and 0 bases at J, with 11 bases between the two ends. Germline V gives CDR1 SGHTA, CDR2 FQGNSA. The CDR3 covers 15 residues. Here the CDR3 reads CASSRNRDSNQPQHF. The CDR3 DNA is TGTGCCAGCAGCAGGAACAGGGATAGCAATCAGCCCCAGCATTTT.

A note on this clonotype: A read error is likely, as this CDR3 ends without the conserved phenylalanine or tryptophan. The chain employs TRBV7-2 and TRBJ2-7; 7 bases map to TRBD2. This CDR3 has 14 residues. From germline, CDR1 is SGHTA and CDR2 FQGNSA. Trimming cost V 7 bases and J 2 bases; bases outside gene matches: 8. CDR3 sequence: CASNSGTIPYEQYL. The CDR3 region has the DNA TGTGCCAGCAACTCCGGGACTATTCCCTACGAGCAGTACCTC.

By sample share, this clonotype is large. The V call is TRBV9, the J call TRBJ1-1; D unresolved. The CDR3 totals 13 residues. Trimming stripped 1 base from V and 1 base from J, with 5 bases between. Germline loops: CDR1 SGDLS, CDR2 YYNGEE. Here the CDR3 reads CASSVTGNTEAFF. In nucleotides, the CDR3 is TGTGCCAGCAGCGTAACTGGGAACACTGAAGCTTTCTTT.

This clonotype was observed many times. This clone may be a read error of a much larger clone one base away. This rearrangement joins TRBV6-2 or TRBV6-3 to TRBJ1-5, with TRBD1 matching over 7 bases. CDR1 MNHEY and CDR2 SVGEGT come from the germline V gene. V was clipped by 8 bases and J by 7 bases; unmatched bases: 14. This CDR3 spans 15 amino acids. The CDR3 DNA follows: TGTGCCAGCGGCCCCGAGAGGGGGCCGGGACAGCCCCAGCATTTT. Amino acid sequence: CASGPERGPGQPQHF.

Concerning this clonotype: This may arise from a read error, as a much more abundant clone is one base away. The rearrangement uses TRBV5-4 and TRBJ2-3; 8 nucleotides match TRBD1. The CDR3 extends over 15 amino acids. With V trimmed by 7 bases and J by 6 bases, 13 bases remained unmatched. From germline, CDR1 is SGHNT and CDR2 YYREEE (reference sequence). This chain's CDR3 is CASGQPGTGADTQYF. The CDR3 DNA reads TGTGCCAGCGGGCAGCCCGGGACAGGCGCTGATACGCAGTATTTT.

By share, this clonotype counts as medium-sized. The rearrangement joins TRBV29-1 to TRBJ1-2, with TRBD1 identical over 7 bases. CDR3 size: 13 residues. In germline, CDR1 is SQVTM, CDR2 ANQGSEA. With 6 bases clipped from V and 3 bases from J, the junction kept 7 bases outside the gene matches. CDR3 amino acids: CSVTDRVDYGYTF. The CDR3 DNA reads TGCAGCGTCACCGACAGGGTAGACTATGGCTACACCTTC.

This clonotype was counted at least ten times. The chain combines TRBV3-1 with TRBJ2-2; D possibly corresponds to TRBD2 (6 bases). The V and J ends lost 4 bases and 5 bases respectively, with 14 bases between them. This CDR3 comprises 15 residues. The V gene's germline CDR1 is LGHDT and CDR2 YNNKEL (reference sequence). The CDR3 loop is CASSRYTAGTGELFF. CDR3 DNA: TGTGCCAGCAGCCGATATACGGCGGGAACCGGGGAGCTGTTTTTT.

By sample share, this clonotype is medium-sized. V gene TRBV6-2 or TRBV6-3 combines with J gene TRBJ2-5, with TRBD2 matching over 8 bases. The CDR3 totals 13 residues. Losses at the gene ends were 5 bases for V and 7 bases for J; bases not matched to a gene: 6. Germline-derived CDR1 and CDR2 are MNHEY and SVGEGT. CDR3 DNA sequence: TGTGCCAGCAGTCTCGGACTAGCAGGGACCCAGTACTTC. This sequence encodes CASSLGLAGTQYF.

This clonotype appeared many times. The chain recombines TRBV9 with TRBJ1-6; no firm D call. This CDR3 comprises 15 residues. V was shortened by 4 bases and J by 7 bases, with 15 bases between the two germline ends. Per germline, CDR1 SGDLS and CDR2 YYNGEE. The CDR3: CASSPTAGMNSPLHF. The DNA of the CDR3 is TGTGCCAGCAGCCCCACCGCCGGGATGAATTCACCCCTCCACTTT.

Only a few counts were recorded for this clonotype. A clone one base away is much larger, so this may be a read error. V gene TRBV6-9 combines with J gene TRBJ2-1; 8 nucleotides align to TRBD1. The assigned J gene may be wrong: the sequence end matches TRBJ2-7 better. Germline V lookup: CDR1 MNHGY, CDR2 SVAAGI. The CDR3 is made up of 15 amino acids. The CDR3 DNA reads as TGTGCCAGCAGTTATCTCCAGGGGGCTATTAATGAGCAGTACTTC. The encoded protein is CASSYLQGAINEQYF.

This clonotype ranks as medium-sized. This sequence joins TRBV6-2 or TRBV6-3 and TRBJ1-6; 9 bases agree with TRBD1. The CDR3 extends over 13 amino acids. Losses at the gene ends were 4 bases for V and 10 bases for J; bases not matched to a gene: 2. Germline CDR1 and CDR2: MNHEY and SVGEGT. CDR3 protein: CASSWDRESPLHF. CDR3 nucleotides: TGTGCCAGCAGTTGGGACAGGGAATCACCCCTCCACTTT.

This clonotype is termed medium-sized. The chain couples TRBV28 to TRBJ2-7, with D tentatively TRBD1 (5 bases). Germline CDR1 MDHEN, CDR2 SYDVKM. V gave up 6 bases and J gave up 0 bases, with 9 bases separating them. CDR3 size: 13 residues. The CDR3 bases are TGTGCCAGCAGCATAGACAGCTCCTACGAGCAGTACGTC. This codes for CASSIDSSYEQYV.

The rearrangement links TRBV20-1 to TRBJ1-5, with TRBD1 matching over 7 bases. The germline gives CDR1 DFQATT, CDR2 SNEGSKA (reference sequence). The CDR3 is 17 amino acids. The V segment lost 3 bases and the J segment 0 bases; nucleotides outside the gene matches: 11. In DNA form, the CDR3 reads TGCAGTGCTAGCCGCCGAGGGACAGATCCTAGCAATCAGCCCCAGCATTTT. Amino acid sequence: CSASRRGTDPSNQPQHF.

By its share, this clonotype is medium-sized. This chain joins TRBV5-1 and TRBJ2-3; D is unclear. Germline CDR1 reads SGHRS; CDR2 reads YFSETQ. The CDR3 runs 14 residues. V lost 0 bases, J lost 3 bases, and 8 bases lay in between. CDR3 region: CASSLGLATDTQYF. The CDR3 nucleotides are TGCGCCAGCAGCTTGGGACTCGCTACAGATACGCAGTATTTT.

By sample fraction, this clonotype is medium-sized. The J gene is TRBJ2-1, the V gene TRBV4-3; D possibly corresponds to TRBD2 (7 bases). This CDR3 comprises 15 residues. Germline CDR1 LGHNA, CDR2 YSLEER. V was shortened by 0 bases and J by 5 bases, with 11 bases between the two germline ends. In DNA form, the CDR3 reads TGCGCCAGCAGCCAAGAGGGGGGGCGCGACAATGAGCAGTTCTTC. This encodes CASSQEGGRDNEQFF.

By share, this clonotype ranks as medium-sized (0.01 to 0.1%). The V call is TRBV3-1, the J call TRBJ2-3; 9 nucleotides match TRBD1. J gave up 5 bases and V 5 bases, and 8 bases lay outside the gene matches. Germline lookup yields CDR1 LGHDT and CDR2 YNNKEL (reference sequence). This CDR3 contains 15 residues. CDR3 sequence reads: CASSAPGQGGDTQYF. The CDR3, as DNA: TGTGCCAGCAGCGCCCCGGGACAGGGAGGAGATACGCAGTATTTT.

This clonotype qualifies as medium-sized. The rearrangement uses TRBV6-6 and TRBJ2-1, with D unresolved. The CDR3 spans 11 residues. Germline V lookup: CDR1 MNHNY, CDR2 SVGAGI (reference sequence). Trimming took 2 bases from V and 5 from J, leaving 1 base between them. For the CDR3, the DNA is TGTGCCAGCAGTTACAACAATGAGCAGTTCTTC. This sequence encodes CASSYNNEQFF.

In its sample, this clonotype was seen once. At one end, the junction sequence differs from germline, possibly due to a read error. The chain employs TRBV5-4 and TRBJ2-3, with D perhaps being TRBD1 or TRBD2 (5 bases each). Per germline, CDR1 SGHNT and CDR2 YYREEE (reference sequence). The CDR3 has 14 residues. This CDR3 reads CASGLNGAPDTQYF. The CDR3, as DNA: TGTGCCAGCGGCTTGAACGGGGCCCCAGATACGCAGTATTTT.

This clonotype was seen a few times. A much larger clone sits a single nucleotide away, making a read error possible. This chain links TRBV19 with TRBJ1-2; 12 bases line up with TRBD1. Germline CDR1 LNHDA, CDR2 SQIVND (reference sequence). The CDR3 runs to 15 residues. CDR3 DNA: TGTGCCAGTGGTATCGGGACAGGGGGCAACTATGGCTACACCTTC. Translating gives CASGIGTGGNYGYTF.

This clonotype is termed medium-sized (0.01 to 0.1%). Relative to the germline gene, one junction end is altered; a read error may explain this. The chain uses TRBV6-6 and TRBJ1-1; no clear D gene. The germline V gene has CDR1 MNHNY and CDR2 SVGAGI (reference sequence). CDR3 length: 13 residues. The CDR3 sequence is CASSYRPNSEAFF. CDR3 bases: TGTGCCAGCAGTTACCGCCCGAACAGTGAAGCTTTCTTT.